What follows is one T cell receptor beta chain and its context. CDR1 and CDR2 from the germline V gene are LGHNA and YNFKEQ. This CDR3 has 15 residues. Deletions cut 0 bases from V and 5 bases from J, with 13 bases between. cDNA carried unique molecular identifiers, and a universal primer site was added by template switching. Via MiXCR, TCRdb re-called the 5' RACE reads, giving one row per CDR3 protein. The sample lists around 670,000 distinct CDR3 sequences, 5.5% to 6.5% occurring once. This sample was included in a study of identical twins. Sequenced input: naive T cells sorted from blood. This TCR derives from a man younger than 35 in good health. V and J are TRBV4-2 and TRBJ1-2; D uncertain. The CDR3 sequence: CASSQDRTEFYGYTF. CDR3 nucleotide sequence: TGTGCCAGCAGCCAAGATCGCACTGAATTTTATGGCTACACCTTC.